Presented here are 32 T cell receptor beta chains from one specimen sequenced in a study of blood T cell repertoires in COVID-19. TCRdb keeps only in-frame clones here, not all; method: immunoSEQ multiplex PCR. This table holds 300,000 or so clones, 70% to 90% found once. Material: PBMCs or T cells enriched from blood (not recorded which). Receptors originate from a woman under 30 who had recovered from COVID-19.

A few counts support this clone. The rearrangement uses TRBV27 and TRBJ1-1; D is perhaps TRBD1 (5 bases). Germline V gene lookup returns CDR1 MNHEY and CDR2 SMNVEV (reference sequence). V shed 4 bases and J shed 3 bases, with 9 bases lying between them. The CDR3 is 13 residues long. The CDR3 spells CASSWGGYTEAFF. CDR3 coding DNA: TGTGCCAGCAGTTGGGGGGGGTACACTGAAGCTTTCTTT.

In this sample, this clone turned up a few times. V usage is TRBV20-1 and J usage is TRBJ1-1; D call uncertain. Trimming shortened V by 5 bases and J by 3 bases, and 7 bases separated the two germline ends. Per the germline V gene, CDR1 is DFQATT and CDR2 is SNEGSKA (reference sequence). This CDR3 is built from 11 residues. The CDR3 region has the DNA TGCAGTGCTTTACGGGACACTGAAGCTTTCTTT. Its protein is CSALRDTEAFF.

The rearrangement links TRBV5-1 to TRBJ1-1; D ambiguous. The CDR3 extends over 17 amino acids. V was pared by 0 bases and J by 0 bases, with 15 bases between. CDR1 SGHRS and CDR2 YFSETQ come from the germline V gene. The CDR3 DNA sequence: TGCGCCAGCAGCTTGGTACCAGATAGCTTTATGAACACTGAAGCTTTCTTT. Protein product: CASSLVPDSFMNTEAFF.

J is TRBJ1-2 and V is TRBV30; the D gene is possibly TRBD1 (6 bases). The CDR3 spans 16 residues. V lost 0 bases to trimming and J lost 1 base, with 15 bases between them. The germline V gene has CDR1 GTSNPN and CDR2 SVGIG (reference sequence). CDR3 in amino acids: CAWSVFQGRLNYGYTF. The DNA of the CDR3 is TGTGCCTGGAGTGTATTTCAGGGGCGCCTTAACTATGGCTACACCTTC.

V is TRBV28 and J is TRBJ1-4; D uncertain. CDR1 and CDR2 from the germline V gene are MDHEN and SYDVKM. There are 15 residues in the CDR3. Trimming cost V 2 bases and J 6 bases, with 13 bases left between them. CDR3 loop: CASSLTGSRDEKLFF. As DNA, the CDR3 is TGTGCCAGCAGTTTAACGGGTTCGAGGGATGAAAAACTGTTTTTT.

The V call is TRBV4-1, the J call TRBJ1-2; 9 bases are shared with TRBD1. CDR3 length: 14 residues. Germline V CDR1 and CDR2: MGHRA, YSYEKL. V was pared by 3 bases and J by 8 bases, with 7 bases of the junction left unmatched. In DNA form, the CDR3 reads TGCGCCAGCAGCCAGGCCGGGACAGGGCCAGGCTACACCTTC. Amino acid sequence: CASSQAGTGPGYTF.

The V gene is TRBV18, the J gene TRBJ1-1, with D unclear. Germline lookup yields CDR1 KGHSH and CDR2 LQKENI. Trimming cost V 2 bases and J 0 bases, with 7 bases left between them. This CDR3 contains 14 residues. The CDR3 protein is CASSPVGVNTEAFF. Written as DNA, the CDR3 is TGTGCCAGCTCACCAGTCGGGGTGAACACTGAAGCTTTCTTT.

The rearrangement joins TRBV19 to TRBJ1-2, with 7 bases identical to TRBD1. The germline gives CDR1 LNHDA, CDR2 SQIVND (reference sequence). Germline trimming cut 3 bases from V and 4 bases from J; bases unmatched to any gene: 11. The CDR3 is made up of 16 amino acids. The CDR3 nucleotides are TGTGCCAGTAGTATCCACCTACACCGGGACAGCTATGGCTACACCTTC. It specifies CASSIHLHRDSYGYTF.

The CDR3 reads CASSSNTLAGGLRDTQYF. CDR3 DNA: TGTGCCAGCAGCTCCAACACACTAGCGGGGGGTTTAAGAGATACGCAGTATTTT. The gene calls are TRBV7-6 and TRBJ2-3, with 12 bases matching TRBD2. The V segment lost 4 bases and the J segment 5 bases; nucleotides outside the gene matches: 13. The CDR3 runs 18 residues. CDR1 is SGHVS and CDR2 is FNYEAQ in the germline V gene.

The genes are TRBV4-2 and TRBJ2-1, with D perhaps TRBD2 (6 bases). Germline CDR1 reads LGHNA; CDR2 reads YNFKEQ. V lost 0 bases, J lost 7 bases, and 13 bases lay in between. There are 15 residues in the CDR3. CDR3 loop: CASSQDSGGINEQFF. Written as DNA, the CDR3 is TGTGCCAGCAGCCAAGATAGCGGTGGGATAAATGAGCAGTTCTTC.

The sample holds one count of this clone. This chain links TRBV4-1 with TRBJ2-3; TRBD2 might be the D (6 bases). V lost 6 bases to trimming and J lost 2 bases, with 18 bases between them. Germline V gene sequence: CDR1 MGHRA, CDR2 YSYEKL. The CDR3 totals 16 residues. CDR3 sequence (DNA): TGCGCCAGCAGTCCCAGCCCGGGGGATCTCACAGATACGCAGTATTTT. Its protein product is CASSPSPGDLTDTQYF.

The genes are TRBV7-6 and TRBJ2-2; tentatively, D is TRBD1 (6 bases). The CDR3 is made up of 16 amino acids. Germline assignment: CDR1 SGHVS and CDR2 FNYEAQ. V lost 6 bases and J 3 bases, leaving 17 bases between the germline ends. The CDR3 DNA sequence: TGTGCCAGCAGAACCGACATCAGGGGCGACACCGGGGAGCTGTTTTTT. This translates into CASRTDIRGDTGELFF. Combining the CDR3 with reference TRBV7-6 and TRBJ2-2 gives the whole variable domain GAGVSQSPRYKVTKRGQDVALRCDPISGHVSLYWYRQALGQGPEFLTYFNYEAQQDKSGLPNDRFSAERPEGSISTLTIQRTEQRDSAMYRCASRTDIRGDTGELFFGEGSRLTVL.

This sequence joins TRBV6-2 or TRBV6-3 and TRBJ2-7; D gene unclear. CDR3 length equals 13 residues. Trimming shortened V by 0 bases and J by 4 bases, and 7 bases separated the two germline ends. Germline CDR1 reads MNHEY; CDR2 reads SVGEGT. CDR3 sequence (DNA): TGTGCCAGCAGTTACTCGGGCCCTTACGAGCAGTACTTC. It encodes CASSYSGPYEQYF.

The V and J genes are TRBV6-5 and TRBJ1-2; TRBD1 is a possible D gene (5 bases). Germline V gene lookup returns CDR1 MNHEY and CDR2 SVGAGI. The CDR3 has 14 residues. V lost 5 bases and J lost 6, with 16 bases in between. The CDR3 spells CASSRARGGNGYTF. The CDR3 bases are TGTGCCAGCAGTCGAGCTCGGGGGGGGAATGGCTACACCTTC.

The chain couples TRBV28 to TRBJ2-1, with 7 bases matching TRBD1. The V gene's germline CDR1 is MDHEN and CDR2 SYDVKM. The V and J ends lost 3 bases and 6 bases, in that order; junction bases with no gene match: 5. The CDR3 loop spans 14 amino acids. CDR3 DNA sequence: TGTGCCAGCAGTTTCCTGGGACAGTTCAATGAGCAGTTCTTC. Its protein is CASSFLGQFNEQFF.

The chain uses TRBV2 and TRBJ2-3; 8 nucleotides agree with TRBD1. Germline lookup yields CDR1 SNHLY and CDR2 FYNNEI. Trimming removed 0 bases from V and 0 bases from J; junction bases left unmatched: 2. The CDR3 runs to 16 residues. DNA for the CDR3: TGTGCCAGCAGTGAAGCGGGACAGGCTAGCACAGATACGCAGTATTTT. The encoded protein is CASSEAGQASTDTQYF.

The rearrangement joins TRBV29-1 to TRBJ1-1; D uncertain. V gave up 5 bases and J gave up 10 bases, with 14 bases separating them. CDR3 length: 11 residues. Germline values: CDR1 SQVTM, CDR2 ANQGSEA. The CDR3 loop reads CSVPHESRAFF. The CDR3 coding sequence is TGCAGCGTTCCCCACGAGAGTAGAGCTTTCTTT.

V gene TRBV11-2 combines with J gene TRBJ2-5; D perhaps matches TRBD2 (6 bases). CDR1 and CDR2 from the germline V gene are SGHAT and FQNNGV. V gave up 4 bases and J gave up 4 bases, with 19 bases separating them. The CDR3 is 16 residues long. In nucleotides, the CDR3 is TGTGCCAGCAGCTACTTAAGCAGGGAGGAAGGAGAGACCCAGTACTTC. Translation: CASSYLSREEGETQYF. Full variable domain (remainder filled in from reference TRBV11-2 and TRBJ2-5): EAGVAQSPRYKIIEKRQSVAFWCNPISGHATLYWYQQILGQGPKLLIQFQNNGVVDDSQLPKDRFSAERLKGVDSTLKIQPAKLEDSAVYLCASSYLSREEGETQYFGPGTRLLVL.

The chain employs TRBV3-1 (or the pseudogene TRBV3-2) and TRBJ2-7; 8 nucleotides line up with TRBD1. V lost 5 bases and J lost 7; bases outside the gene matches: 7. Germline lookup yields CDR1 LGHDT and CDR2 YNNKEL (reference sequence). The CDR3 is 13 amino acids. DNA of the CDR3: TGTGCCAGCAGCGCGACAGGGGCGACTGAGCAGTACTTC. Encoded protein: CASSATGATEQYF.

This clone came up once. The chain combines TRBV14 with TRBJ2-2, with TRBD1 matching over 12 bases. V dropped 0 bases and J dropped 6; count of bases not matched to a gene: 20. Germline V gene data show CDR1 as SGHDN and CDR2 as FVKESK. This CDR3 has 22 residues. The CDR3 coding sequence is TGTGCCAGCAGCCAAGATCCTACGGGACAGGGGGCGGCTTCGGGTTTTGCCGGGGAGCTGTTTTTT. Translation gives CASSQDPTGQGAASGFAGELFF.

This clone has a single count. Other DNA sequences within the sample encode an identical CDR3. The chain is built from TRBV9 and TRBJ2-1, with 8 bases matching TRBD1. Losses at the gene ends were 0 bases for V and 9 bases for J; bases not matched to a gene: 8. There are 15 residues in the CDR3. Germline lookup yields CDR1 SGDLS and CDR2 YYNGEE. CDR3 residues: CASSVAGTGWGEQFF. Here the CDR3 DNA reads TGTGCCAGCAGCGTAGCTGGGACAGGATGGGGTGAGCAGTTCTTC.

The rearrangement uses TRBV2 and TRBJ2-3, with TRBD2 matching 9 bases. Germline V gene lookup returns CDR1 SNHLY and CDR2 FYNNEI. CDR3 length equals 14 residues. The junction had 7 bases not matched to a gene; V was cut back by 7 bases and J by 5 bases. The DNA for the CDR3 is TGTGCCAGCACAGGCGGGGGGGCCAAAGATACGCAGTATTTT. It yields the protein CASTGGGAKDTQYF.

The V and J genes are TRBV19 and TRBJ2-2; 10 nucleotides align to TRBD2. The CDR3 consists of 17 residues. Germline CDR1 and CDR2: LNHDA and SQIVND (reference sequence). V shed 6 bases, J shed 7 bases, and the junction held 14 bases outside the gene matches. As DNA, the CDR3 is TGTGCCAGTAGCCCCCAAGGAGCGGGAGGGCCCGGCGGGGAGCTGTTTTTT. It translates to CASSPQGAGGPGGELFF.

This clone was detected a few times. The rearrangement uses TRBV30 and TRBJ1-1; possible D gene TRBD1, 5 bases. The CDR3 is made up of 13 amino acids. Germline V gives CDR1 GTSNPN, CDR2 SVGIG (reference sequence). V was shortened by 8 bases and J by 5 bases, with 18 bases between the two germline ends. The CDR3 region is CARAGQPGTEAFF. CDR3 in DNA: TGTGCCCGAGCGGGCCAGCCAGGGACTGAAGCTTTCTTT. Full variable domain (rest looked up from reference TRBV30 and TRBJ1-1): SQTIHQWPATLVQPVGSPLSLECTVEGTSNPNLYWYRQAAGRGLQLLFYSVGIGQISSEVPQNLSASRPQDRQFILSSKKLLLSDSGFYLCARAGQPGTEAFFGQGTRLTVV.

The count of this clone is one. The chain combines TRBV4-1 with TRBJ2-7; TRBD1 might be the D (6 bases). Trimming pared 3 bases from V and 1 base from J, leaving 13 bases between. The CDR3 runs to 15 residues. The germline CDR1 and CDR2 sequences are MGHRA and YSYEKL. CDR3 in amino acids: CASSHTDRSSYEQYF. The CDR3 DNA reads TGCGCCAGCAGCCATACTGACAGGTCTTCCTACGAGCAGTACTTC.

For the CDR3, the DNA is TGTGCCAGCCTATGGGGAGGGGGCAATCAGCCCCAGCATTTT. Translating it yields CASLWGGGNQPQHF. The chain links TRBV28 to TRBJ1-5; D might be TRBD1 (5 bases). V lost 8 bases and J lost 2, with 13 bases in between. Per the germline V gene, CDR1 is MDHEN and CDR2 is SYDVKM. This CDR3 is 14 amino acids long. The variable domain in full, with the rest retrieved from reference TRBV28 and TRBJ1-5, is DVKVTQSSRYLVKRTGEKVFLECVQDMDHENMFWYRQDPGLGLRLIYFSYDVKMKEKGDIPEGYSVSREKKERFSLILESASTNQTSMYLCASLWGGGNQPQHFGDGTRLSIL.

CDR3 nucleotide sequence: TGTGCCAGCAGCCAAGGGTACCTGACAGGATCCGTCTATGGCTACACCTTC. Its translation: CASSQGYLTGSVYGYTF. The rearrangement links TRBV3-1 (or the pseudogene TRBV3-2) to TRBJ1-2; possibly TRBD1 for D (6 bases). Trimming took 1 base from V and 4 from J, leaving 19 bases between them. Germline V gene sequence: CDR1 LGHDT, CDR2 YNNKEL (reference sequence). The length of the CDR3 is 17 residues.

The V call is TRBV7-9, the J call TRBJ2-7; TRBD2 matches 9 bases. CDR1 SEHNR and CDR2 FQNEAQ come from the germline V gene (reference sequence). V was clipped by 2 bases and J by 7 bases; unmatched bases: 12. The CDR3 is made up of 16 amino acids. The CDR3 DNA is TGTGCCAGCAGCTTAATTAGCGGGGGCCCCGGGAGGGAGCAGTACTTC. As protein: CASSLISGGPGREQYF.

CDR3 in amino acids: CASRLMGIEGATGTEAFF. The DNA for the CDR3 is TGTGCAAGTCGCTTAATGGGGATCGAAGGGGCTACGGGCACTGAAGCTTTCTTT. The J gene is TRBJ1-1, the V gene TRBV12-2; the table gives TRBD1 as D, unverified against the DNA. TRBV12-2 is a listed pseudogene. CDR3 length: 18 amino acids.

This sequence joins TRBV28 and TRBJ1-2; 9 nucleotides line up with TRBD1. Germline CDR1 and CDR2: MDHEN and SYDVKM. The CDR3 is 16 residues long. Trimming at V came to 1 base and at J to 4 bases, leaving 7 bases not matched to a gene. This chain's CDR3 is CASSLSGTGSAYGYTF. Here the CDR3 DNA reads TGTGCCAGCAGTTTATCGGGGACAGGGTCAGCCTATGGCTACACCTTC.

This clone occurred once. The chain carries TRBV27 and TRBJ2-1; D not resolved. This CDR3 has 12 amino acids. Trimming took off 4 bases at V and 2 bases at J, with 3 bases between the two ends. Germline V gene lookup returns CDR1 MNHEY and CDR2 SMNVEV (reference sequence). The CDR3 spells CASSSTYNEQFF. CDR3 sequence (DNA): TGTGCCAGCAGTTCTACCTACAATGAGCAGTTCTTC.

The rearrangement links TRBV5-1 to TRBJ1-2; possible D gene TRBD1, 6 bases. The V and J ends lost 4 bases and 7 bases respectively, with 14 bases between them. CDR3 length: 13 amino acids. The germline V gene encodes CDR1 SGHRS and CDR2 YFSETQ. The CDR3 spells CASSTGTYSGYTF. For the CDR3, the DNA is TGCGCCAGCAGCACCGGGACATATAGTGGCTACACCTTC.